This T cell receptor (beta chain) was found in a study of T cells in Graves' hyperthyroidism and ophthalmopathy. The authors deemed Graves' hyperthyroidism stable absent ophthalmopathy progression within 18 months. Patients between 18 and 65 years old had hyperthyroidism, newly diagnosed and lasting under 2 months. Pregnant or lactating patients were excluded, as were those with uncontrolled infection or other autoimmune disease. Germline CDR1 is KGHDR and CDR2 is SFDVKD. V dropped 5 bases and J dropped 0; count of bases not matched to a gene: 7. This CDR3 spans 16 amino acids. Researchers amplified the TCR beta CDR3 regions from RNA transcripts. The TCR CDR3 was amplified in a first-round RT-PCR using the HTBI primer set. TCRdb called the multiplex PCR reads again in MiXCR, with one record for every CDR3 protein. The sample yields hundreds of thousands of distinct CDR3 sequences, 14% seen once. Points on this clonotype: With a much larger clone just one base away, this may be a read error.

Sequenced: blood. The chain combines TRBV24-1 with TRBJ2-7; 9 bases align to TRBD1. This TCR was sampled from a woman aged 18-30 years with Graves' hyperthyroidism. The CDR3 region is CATSGSGQGRSYEQYF. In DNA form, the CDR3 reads TGTGCCACCAGTGGATCGGGACAGGGCCGCTCCTACGAGCAGTACTTC.